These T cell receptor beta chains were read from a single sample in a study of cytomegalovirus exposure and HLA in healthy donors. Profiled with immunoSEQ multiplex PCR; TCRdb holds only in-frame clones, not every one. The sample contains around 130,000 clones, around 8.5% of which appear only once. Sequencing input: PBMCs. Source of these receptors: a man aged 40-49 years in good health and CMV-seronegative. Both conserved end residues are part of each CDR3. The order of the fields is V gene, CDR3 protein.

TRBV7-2 CASSRFLAGGGTDTQYF
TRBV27 CASSLPRAGQQYF
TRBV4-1 CASSQDRGALTDTQYF
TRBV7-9 CASSLGRQNSGNTIYF
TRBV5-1 CASSLEGGFYGAFF
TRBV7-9 CASSSREGAAYEQYF
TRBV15 CATSRDATYRETQYF
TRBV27 CASSVRQGGVGELFF
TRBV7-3 CASRPVPGGGETQYF
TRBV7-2 CASSLGRGYNEQFF
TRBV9 CASSSGGNNQPQHF
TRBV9 CASSVARGGGNSPLHF
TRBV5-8 CASSLALLNTEAFF
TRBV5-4 CASSRAGIEETQYF
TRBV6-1 CASSESASGGDEQYF